This T cell receptor (beta chain) was captured by sequencing in a study of graft-versus-host responses after intestinal transplantation. A remark on this clone: Antigen: not known.

The method was immunoSEQ multiplex PCR; TCRdb's version includes in-frame clones alone and lacks a portion of them. The sample lists 60,000 to 70,000 clones, about 89% occurring once. The authors processed graft tissue to release intraepithelial and lamina propria lymphocytes. CDR3 length: 13 amino acids. Trimming left V 5 bases short and J 6 bases short, with 13 bases between. CDR1 MNHEY and CDR2 SVGAGI come from the germline V gene. General study points: Early after transplant, HvG declines were associated with peak levels of circulating GvH clones. The presence of high graft-versus-host to host-versus-graft clonal ratios in allografts characterized patients with graft-donor T cell macrochimerism.

The sample consisted of ileum tissue, taken roughly 54 weeks after transplant. This receptor was identified in a human patient who received an intestinal transplant, so some T cells may come from the graft donor. The chain uses TRBV6-5 and TRBJ1-2; a weak D match, TRBD1 (5 bases). The CDR3 spells CASSPGTPDGYTF. For the CDR3, the DNA is TGTGCCAGCAGTCCCGGGACTCCCGATGGCTACACCTTC.